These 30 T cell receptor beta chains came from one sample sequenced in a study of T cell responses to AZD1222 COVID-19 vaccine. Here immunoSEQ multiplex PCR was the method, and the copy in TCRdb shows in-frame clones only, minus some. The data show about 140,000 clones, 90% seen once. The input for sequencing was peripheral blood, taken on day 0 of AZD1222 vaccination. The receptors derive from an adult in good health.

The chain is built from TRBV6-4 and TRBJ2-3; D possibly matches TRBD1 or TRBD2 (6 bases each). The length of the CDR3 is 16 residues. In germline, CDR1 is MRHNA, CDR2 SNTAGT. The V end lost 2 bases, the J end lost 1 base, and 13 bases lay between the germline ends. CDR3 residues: CASSDPGGAGTDTQYF. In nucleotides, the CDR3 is TGTGCCAGCAGTGACCCCGGGGGCGCTGGCACAGATACGCAGTATTTT.

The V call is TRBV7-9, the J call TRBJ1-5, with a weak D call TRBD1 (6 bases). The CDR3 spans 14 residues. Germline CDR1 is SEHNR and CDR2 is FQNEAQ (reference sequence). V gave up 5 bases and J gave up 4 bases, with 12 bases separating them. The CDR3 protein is CASSTDSVNQPQHF. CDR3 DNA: TGTGCCAGCAGCACGGACAGTGTTAATCAGCCCCAGCATTTT.

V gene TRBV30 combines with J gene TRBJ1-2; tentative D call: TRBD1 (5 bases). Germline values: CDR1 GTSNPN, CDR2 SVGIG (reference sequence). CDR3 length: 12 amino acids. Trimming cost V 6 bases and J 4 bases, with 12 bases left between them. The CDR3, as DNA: TGTGCCTGCCCCGGGGACGGCTATGGCTACACCTTC. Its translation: CACPGDGYGYTF.

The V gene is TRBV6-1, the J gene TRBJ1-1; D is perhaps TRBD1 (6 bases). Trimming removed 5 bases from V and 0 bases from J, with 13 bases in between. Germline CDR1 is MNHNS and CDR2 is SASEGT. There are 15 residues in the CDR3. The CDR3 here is CASSTRTDMNTEAFF. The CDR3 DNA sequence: TGTGCCAGCAGTACCCGGACAGATATGAACACTGAAGCTTTCTTT.

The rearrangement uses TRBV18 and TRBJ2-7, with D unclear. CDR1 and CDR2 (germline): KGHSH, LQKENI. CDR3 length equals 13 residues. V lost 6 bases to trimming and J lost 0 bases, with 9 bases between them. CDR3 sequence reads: CASSSRSSYEQYF. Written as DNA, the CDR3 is TGTGCCAGCTCGTCCAGGAGCTCCTACGAGCAGTACTTC.

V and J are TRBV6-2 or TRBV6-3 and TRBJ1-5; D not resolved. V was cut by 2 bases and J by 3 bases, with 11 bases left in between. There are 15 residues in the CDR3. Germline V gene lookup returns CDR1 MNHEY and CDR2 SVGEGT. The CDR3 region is CASSYVGSNNQPQHF. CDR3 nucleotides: TGTGCCAGCAGTTACGTGGGATCCAACAATCAGCCCCAGCATTTT.

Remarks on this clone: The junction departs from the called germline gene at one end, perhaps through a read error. CDR3 in DNA: TGTGCCAGCAATGAACGGTTTGGGACAGCCAAAAACATTCAGTACTTC. Translation gives CASNERFGTAKNIQYF. The V gene is TRBV2, the J gene TRBJ2-4; D is possibly TRBD1 or TRBD2 (5 bases each). There are 16 residues in the CDR3. Germline CDR1 is SNHLY and CDR2 is FYNNEI.

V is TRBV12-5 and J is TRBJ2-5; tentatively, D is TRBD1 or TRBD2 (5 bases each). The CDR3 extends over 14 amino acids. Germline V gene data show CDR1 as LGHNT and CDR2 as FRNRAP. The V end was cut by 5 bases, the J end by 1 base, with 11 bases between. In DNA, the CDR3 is TGTGCTAGTGGTAGTCCGAGGGGCCAAGAGACCCAGTACTTC. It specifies CASGSPRGQETQYF.

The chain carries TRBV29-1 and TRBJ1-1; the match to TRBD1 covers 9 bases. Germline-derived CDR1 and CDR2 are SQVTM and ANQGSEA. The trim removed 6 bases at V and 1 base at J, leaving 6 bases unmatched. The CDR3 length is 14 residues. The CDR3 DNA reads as TGCAGCGTGCGCCCGACAGGGGGGAACACTGAAGCTTTCTTT. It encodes CSVRPTGGNTEAFF.

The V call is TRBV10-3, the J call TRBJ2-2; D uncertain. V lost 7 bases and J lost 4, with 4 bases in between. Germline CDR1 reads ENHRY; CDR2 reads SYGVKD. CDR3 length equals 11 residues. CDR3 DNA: TGTGCCATCATGTCCACCGGGGAGCTGTTTTTT. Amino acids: CAIMSTGELFF.

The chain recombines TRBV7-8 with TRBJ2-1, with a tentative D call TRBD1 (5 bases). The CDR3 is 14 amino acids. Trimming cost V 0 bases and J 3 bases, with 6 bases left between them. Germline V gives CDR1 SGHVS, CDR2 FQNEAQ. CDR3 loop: CASSLAGRYNEQFF. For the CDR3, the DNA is TGTGCCAGCAGCTTAGCGGGGCGCTACAATGAGCAGTTCTTC.

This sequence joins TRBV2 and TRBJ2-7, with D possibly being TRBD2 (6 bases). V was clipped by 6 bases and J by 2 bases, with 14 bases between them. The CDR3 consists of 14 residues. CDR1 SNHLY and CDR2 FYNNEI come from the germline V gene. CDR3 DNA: TGTGCCAGCAGGGATGGGGGGTCCGCCTACGAGCAGTACTTC. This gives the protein CASRDGGSAYEQYF. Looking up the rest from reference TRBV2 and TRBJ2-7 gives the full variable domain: EPEVTQTPSHQVTQMGQEVILRCVPISNHLYFYWYRQILGQKVEFLVSFYNNEISEKSEIFDDQFSVERPDGSNFTLKIRSTKLEDSAMYFCASRDGGSAYEQYFGPGTRLTVT.

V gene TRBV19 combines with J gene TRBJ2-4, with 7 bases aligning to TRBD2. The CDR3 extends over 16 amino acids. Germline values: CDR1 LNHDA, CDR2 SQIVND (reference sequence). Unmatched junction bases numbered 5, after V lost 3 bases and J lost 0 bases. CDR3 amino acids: CASSIGPGGAKNIQYF. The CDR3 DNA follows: TGTGCCAGTAGTATCGGCCCGGGGGGAGCCAAAAACATTCAGTACTTC.

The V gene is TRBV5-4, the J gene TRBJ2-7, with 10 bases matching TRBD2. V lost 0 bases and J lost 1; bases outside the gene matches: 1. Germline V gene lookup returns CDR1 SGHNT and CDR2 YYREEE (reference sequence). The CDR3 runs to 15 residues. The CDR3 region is CASSLELAGSYEQYF. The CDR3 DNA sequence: TGTGCCAGCAGCTTGGAACTAGCGGGGTCCTACGAGCAGTACTTC.

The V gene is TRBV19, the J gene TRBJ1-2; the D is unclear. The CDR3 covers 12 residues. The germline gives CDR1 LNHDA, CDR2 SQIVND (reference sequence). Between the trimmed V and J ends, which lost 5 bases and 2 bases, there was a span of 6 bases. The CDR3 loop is CASSVINYGYTF. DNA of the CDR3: TGTGCCAGTAGTGTAATAAACTATGGCTACACCTTC.

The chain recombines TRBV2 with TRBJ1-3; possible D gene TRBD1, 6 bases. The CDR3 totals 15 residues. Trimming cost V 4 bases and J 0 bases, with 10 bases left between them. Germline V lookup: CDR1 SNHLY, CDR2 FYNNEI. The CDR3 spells CASSVGGRSGNTIYF. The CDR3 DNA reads TGTGCCAGCAGTGTTGGGGGCCGCTCTGGAAACACCATATATTTT.

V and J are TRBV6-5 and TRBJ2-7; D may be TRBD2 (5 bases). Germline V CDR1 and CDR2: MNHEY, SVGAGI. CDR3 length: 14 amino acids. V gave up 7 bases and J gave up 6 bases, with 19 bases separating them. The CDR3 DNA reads TGTGCCAGCATCAACATCCTAGGACTTACCGAGCAGTACTTC. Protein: CASINILGLTEQYF.

CDR3 DNA: TGCGCCAGCAGCCTCGGGACAGGGGCCTCCTACAATGAGCAGTTCTTC. Translating gives CASSLGTGASYNEQFF. The V gene is TRBV10-2, the J gene TRBJ2-1; 10 bases fit TRBD1. Germline assignment: CDR1 WSHSY and CDR2 SAAADI. The CDR3 consists of 16 residues. V shed 6 bases, J shed 0 bases, and the junction held 5 bases outside the gene matches.

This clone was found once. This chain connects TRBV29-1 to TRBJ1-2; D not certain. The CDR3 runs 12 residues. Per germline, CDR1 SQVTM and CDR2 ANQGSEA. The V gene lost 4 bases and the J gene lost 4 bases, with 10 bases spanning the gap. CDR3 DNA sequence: TGCAGCGTTGTAGTTCCGGCCTATGGCTACACCTTC. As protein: CSVVVPAYGYTF.

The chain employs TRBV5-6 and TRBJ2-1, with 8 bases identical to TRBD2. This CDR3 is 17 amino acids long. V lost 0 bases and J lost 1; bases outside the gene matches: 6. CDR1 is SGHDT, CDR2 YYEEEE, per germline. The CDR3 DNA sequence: TGTGCCAGCAGCTTGGAGAGACGGGGGGGATCCTACAATGAGCAGTTCTTC. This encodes CASSLERRGGSYNEQFF.

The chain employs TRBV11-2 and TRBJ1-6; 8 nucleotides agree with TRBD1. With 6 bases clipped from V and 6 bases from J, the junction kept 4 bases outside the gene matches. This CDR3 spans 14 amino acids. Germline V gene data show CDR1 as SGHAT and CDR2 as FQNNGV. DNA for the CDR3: TGTGCCAGCAGGAGGACAGGGAGTAATTCACCCCTCCACTTT. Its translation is CASRRTGSNSPLHF.

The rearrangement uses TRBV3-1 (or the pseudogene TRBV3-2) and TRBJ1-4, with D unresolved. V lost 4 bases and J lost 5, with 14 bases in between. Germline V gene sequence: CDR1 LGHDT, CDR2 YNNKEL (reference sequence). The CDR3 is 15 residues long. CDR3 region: CASSRQGSGNEKLFF. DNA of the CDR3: TGTGCCAGCAGCCGACAAGGGAGTGGCAATGAAAAACTGTTTTTT.

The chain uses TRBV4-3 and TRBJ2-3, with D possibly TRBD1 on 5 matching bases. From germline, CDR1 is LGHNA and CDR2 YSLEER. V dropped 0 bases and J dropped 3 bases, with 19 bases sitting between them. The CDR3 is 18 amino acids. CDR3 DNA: TGCGCCAGCAGCCAAGACCCCAAGCGCCAAGGGGCAACAGATACGCAGTATTTT. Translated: CASSQDPKRQGATDTQYF.

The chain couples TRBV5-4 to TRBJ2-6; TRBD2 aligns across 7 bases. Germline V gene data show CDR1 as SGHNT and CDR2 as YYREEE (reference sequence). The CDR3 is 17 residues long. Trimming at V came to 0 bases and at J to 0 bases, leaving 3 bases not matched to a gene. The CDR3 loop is CASSLVGEGSGANVLTF. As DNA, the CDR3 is TGTGCCAGCAGCTTGGTAGGGGAGGGCTCTGGGGCCAACGTCCTGACTTTC.

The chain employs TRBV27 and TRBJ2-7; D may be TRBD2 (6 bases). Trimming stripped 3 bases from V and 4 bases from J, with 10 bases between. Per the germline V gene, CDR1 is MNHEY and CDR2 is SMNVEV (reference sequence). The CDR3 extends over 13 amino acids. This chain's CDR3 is CASSLAGPYEQYF. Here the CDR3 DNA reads TGTGCCAGCAGTTTGGCGGGGCCGTACGAGCAGTACTTC.

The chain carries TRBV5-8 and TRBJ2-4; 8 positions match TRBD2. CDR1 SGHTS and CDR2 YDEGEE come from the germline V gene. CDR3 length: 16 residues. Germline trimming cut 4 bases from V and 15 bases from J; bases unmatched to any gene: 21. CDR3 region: CASSPPGGEGQMPTYF. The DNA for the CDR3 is TGTGCCAGCAGCCCCCCCGGGGGGGAGGGCCAAATGCCAACGTACTTC.

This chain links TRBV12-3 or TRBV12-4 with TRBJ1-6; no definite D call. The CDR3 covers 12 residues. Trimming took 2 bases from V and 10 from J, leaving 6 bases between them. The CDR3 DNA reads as TGTGCCAGCAGTTTAAGTAGGTCACCCCTCCACTTT. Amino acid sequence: CASSLSRSPLHF.

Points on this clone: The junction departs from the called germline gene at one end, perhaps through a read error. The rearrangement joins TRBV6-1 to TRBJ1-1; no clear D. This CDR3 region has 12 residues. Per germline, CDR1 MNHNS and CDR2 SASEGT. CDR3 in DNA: TGTGCCAGCAGGGAAGGGAACACTGAAGCTTTCTTT. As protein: CASREGNTEAFF.

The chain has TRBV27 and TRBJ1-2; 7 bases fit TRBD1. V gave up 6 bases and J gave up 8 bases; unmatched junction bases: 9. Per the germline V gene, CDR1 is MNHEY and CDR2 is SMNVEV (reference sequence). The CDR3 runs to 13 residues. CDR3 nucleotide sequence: TGTGCCAGCAGGATACAGGGAGGGGGCGGCTACACCTTC. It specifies CASRIQGGGGYTF.

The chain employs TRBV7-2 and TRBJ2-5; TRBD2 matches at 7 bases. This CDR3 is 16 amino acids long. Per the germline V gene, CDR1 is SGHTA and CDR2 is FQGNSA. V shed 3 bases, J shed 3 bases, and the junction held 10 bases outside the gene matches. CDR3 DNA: TGTGCCAGCAGCTTTCCTAGCGGCGGGGTGGAAGAGACCCAGTACTTC. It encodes CASSFPSGGVEETQYF.